The clone carrying this T cell receptor beta chain was seen a handful of times. The CDR3 totals 14 residues. V was clipped by 4 bases and J by 5 bases; unmatched bases: 4. Germline CDR1 is MNHEY and CDR2 is SVGAGI. This entry is derived from a study of patients and donors after allogeneic stem cell transplantation. TCRdb independently ran MiXCR on the RT-PCR reads; one entry per CDR3 protein. Among over 350,000 distinct CDR3 sequences listed, around 16% were seen once. The V gene is TRBV6-5, the J gene TRBJ1-4; 7 nucleotides align to TRBD1. This receptor was obtained from a human donor who was either an allogeneic HSCT recipient or a stem cell or donor lymphocyte infusion donor (not recorded which). It is not recorded whose cells these are; they may come from a transplant donor. Sequenced material: blood, either unsorted or a sorted T cell fraction (not recorded which). The DNA of the CDR3 is TGTGCCAGCAGTTGGACAGGCCACAATGAAAAACTGTTTTTT. Residues: CASSWTGHNEKLFF.